Sequencing of this TCR beta chain was carried out in a study of cytomegalovirus exposure and HLA in healthy donors. Germline V gene sequence: CDR1 SEHNR, CDR2 FQNEAQ (reference sequence). Trimming shortened V by 5 bases and J by 6 bases, and 14 bases separated the two germline ends. The CDR3 runs to 14 residues. The PCR ran on 60 Vbeta and 13 Jbeta primers. Sequencing was performed with immunoSEQ multiplex PCR; in TCRdb, only in-frame clones are kept and a portion is missing. There are about 200,000 clones in the sample; approximately 70% occur only once, and approximately 2% lies in the top ten. The chain carries TRBV7-9 and TRBJ2-1, with D maybe TRBD1 (5 bases). The receptor was derived from a woman aged 25-40 years in good health and CMV-seronegative. Source material: PBMCs. CDR3 DNA sequence: TGTGCCAGCAGCGACAGCTGGCGGCCCAATGAGCAGTTCTTC. Its translation: CASSDSWRPNEQFF.